A single TCR beta chain is shown here with its context. This entry comes from a study of blood T cell repertoires in COVID-19. For the study at large: Samples taken during acute and convalescent COVID-19 were collected in the United States, Italy and Spain. PBMCs, B-cell-depleted T cells, or T cells provided the cDNA or gDNA that made up the material.

In the study's own analysis: Amplifying reference gene primers gave estimates of nucleated cell counts. Sequencing was performed with immunoSEQ multiplex PCR; in TCRdb, only in-frame clones are kept and a portion is missing. V and J calls plus clone size are reproduced from that table; the DNA served to infer D and trimming. The data hold 70,000 to 100,000 clones, with roughly 85% observed a single time. Germline lookup yields CDR1 SQVTM and CDR2 ANQGSEA. Trimming stripped 8 bases from V and 0 bases from J, with 11 bases between. The CDR3 covers 14 residues. This chain links TRBV29-1 with TRBJ2-6; possibly TRBD1 for D (5 bases). This sequence was found in a woman aged 60-70 years with COVID-19, enrolled during active disease. The sample consisted of peripheral blood. CDR3 sequence reads: CSTQDSSGANVLTF. CDR3 DNA sequence: TGCAGCACACAGGATTCCTCTGGGGCCAACGTCCTGACTTTC.